This entry describes one TCR beta chain. This clone was counted a few times. This clone's antigen is unknown. Per-nucleotide qualities are absent, and no much larger clonotype sits a single base away. These data are taken from a study of CD8+ T cells in alopecia areata (dated by TCRdb to between 2018 and 2020). In terms of the full investigation: Treated patients were enrolled in an open-label pilot trial of oral tofacitinib, 5 to 10 mg twice daily, for moderate-to-severe alopecia areata. Tofacitinib was administered for 6 to 18 months, and 6 months of follow-up off drug were then conducted to assess delayed response and recurrence. Disease severity in treated patients was measured with the SALT score, which quantifies the percentage of affected scalp surface area. High-throughput TCRbeta sequencing was used to examine T cell clonal expansion in alopecia areata in both the C3H/HeJ mouse model and human patients. On the human side, TCRbeta sequencing was run on scalp tissue and on sorted CD4+ and CD8+ peripheral blood T cells from healthy controls and from alopecia areata patients with either patchy or totalis/universalis disease. Patients on tofacitinib were biopsied at baseline and after 4 and 24 weeks of treatment, and several of the patients also had a later scalp biopsy. Scalp clonality was compared among normal scalp (n=4), patchy alopecia areata scalp (n=8), and alopecia totalis/universalis scalp (n=8). RNA was extracted with the PAXgene miRNA kit for fixed scalp, the miRNeasy kit for PBMCs, and the RNeasy kit for mouse skin. TCRbeta CDR3 regions were amplified by immunoSEQ multiplex PCR with 35 Vbeta forward and 13 Jbeta reverse primers. Findings and caveats that apply to the study as a whole: Tofacitinib significantly decreased scalp clonality and the number of expanded CD8+ clones among the top 100 scalp clones. Many expanded lesional clones were found to persist in scalp and blood during tofacitinib treatment, and relapse after treatment cessation may be partly explained by this persistence. Unlike mouse skin, which is dominated by gammadelta T cells, normal human skin has resident alphabeta T cells that are also sequenced, and this complicates analysis of the scalp TCR repertoire. Lesional scalp, especially in alopecia totalis/universalis, showed higher clonality and more expanded CD8+ clones than normal scalp, suggesting antigenic drive. Because the treated cohort was small and had just a single nonresponder, larger studies are needed to establish links between baseline CD8+ expansion and response. Shared TCR sequences between patients were less evident than in mice, which may be partly attributable to HLA diversity in the patient population.

Trimming removed 2 bases from V and 1 base from J, leaving 8 bases between the germline ends. CDR1 LGHNA and CDR2 YNFKEQ were looked up in the germline V gene. From the cysteine up to the phenylalanine, the CDR3 has a length of 15 residues. Just CDR3 DNA is preserved here, 45 bases in frame from base 1. The protocol used for the library was the immunoSEQ multiplex PCR assay. RNA was extracted from all samples and reverse transcribed into cDNA, which served as template for TCR sequencing. First-strand cDNA was synthesized using SuperScript III with a 2:1 mix of oligo-dT and random hexamers. A synthetic immune receptor repertoire was used to gauge amplification bias, and whatever bias remained was removed computationally. Per the source publication's procedure: Raw reads were preprocessed to remove errors, and CDR3 was defined according to IMGT conventions as the region from the conserved cysteine to phenylalanine. Clonality was computed by normalizing Shannon entropy by log2 of the number of productive unique TCRs and subtracting the result from 1. Whether each scalp clone was CD4 or CD8 was inferred by checking scalp TCRbeta sequences against the CD4 and CD8 repertoires from sorted blood. Here the immuneACCESS table is served through TCRdb, limited to in-frame sequences with V and J called. Missing clones are a known gap in these copies; in checked studies unresolved V genes cover under half, and the rest lacks a known reason. The V and J calls and clone size were taken over from that table, and D and trimming were inferred from the DNA. For this sample the table gives roughly 100,000 clones, of which more than 55% were detected only once. Jointly, the top ten make up roughly 15% of the sample.

The time point label, read with the paper, signifies: roughly 27 days on oral tofacitinib. The treatment or condition tag for this specimen amounts to: oral pan-JAK inhibitor, 5-10 mg twice daily. Lesional scalp punch biopsies and peripheral blood were obtained from alopecia areata patients. After PBMCs were isolated by density centrifugation and stained for CD3, CD4 and CD8, a FACSAria was used to sort CD4+ and CD8+ T cells. The sequence joins TRBV4-2 to TRBJ2-2; no D gene call is confident. The TCR originated in a human donor with alopecia areata. Sequenced here: CD8+ T cells sorted from blood, sampled at week 4, from a patient treated with tofacitinib. The DNA sequence is given as TGTGCCAGCAGCCAAAGCTCCTTGAACACCGGGGAGCTGTTTTTT. Its amino acids are CASSQSSLNTGELFF.